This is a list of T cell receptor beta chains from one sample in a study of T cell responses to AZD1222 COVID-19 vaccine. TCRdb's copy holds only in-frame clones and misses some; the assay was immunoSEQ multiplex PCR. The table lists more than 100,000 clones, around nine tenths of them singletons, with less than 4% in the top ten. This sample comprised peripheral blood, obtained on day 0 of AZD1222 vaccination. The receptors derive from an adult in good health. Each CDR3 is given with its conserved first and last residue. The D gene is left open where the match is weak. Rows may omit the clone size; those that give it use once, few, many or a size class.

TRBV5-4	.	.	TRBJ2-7	CASSLTGERYEQYF	TGTGCCAGCAGCTTGACAGGAGAAAGGTACGAGCAGTACTTC
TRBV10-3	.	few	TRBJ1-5	CAISESGGLSNQPQHF	TGTGCCATCAGTGAGTCCGGTGGCCTCAGCAATCAGCCCCAGCATTTT
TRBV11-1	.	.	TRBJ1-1	CASSLAGGIGLGTEAFF	TGTGCCAGCAGCTTAGCTGGAGGGATTGGGCTGGGGACTGAAGCTTTCTTT
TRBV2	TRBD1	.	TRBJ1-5	CASIGTGRNQPQHF	TGTGCCAGCATCGGGACAGGTCGTAATCAGCCCCAGCATTTT
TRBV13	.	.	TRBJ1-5	CASFFIGSNQPQHF	TGTGCCAGCTTTTTTATCGGAAGCAATCAGCCCCAGCATTTT
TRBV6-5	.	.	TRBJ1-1	CASSYRLSGNTEAFF	TGTGCCAGCAGTTACCGGTTGTCAGGGAACACTGAAGCTTTCTTT
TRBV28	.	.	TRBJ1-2	CASSLSGGDNYGYTF	TGTGCCAGCAGTTTATCAGGAGGGGATAACTATGGCTACACCTTC
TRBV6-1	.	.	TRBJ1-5	CASSSGGAGQPQHF	TGTGCCAGCAGTTCGGGGGGGGCCGGTCAGCCCCAGCATTTT
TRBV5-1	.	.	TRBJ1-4	CASRPLSGTKEKLFF	TGCGCCAGTAGGCCGTTGTCCGGGACAAAGGAAAAACTGTTTTTT
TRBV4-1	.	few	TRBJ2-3	CASSGVGFLNTDTQYF	TGCGCCAGCAGCGGGGTGGGGTTTTTGAACACAGATACGCAGTATTTT
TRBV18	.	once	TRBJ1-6	CASSGTGATTLHF	TGTGCCAGCTCAGGGACGGGTGCTACAACCCTCCACTTT
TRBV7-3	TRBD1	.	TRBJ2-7	CASSSGQLPYEQYF	TGTGCCAGCAGCTCGGGACAGCTTCCTTACGAGCAGTACTTC
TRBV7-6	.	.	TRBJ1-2	CASSPRPGGGKDYGYTF	TGTGCCAGCAGCCCTCGTCCCGGGGGGGGAAAAGACTATGGCTACACCTTC